A single sample gave rise to the 21 T cell receptor beta chains below, sequenced in a study of kidney transplant recipient with SARS-CoV-2 infection. Each CDR3 protein gets one entry after TCRdb re-called the reads with MiXCR. The data show 200,000 to 250,000 distinct CDR3 sequences, around 26% seen once. The input for sequencing was a blood sample, taken at baseline and between days 110 and 120 from a kidney transplant recipient. These receptors came from a young adult male patient who had COVID-19 and was a kidney transplant recipient. Some T cells could come from the graft donor.

This clonotype was observed once. A clone one base away is much larger, so this may be a read error. The chain employs TRBV5-1 and TRBJ1-6; 10 bases align to TRBD1. Germline CDR1 SGHRS, CDR2 YFSETQ. V was pared by 10 bases and J by 10 bases, with 11 bases of the junction left unmatched. The CDR3 totals 14 residues. The CDR3 DNA follows: TGCGCCCGCACCCGGGACAGGGGAGGATCACCCCTCCACTTT. Its protein product is CARTRDRGGSPLHF.

This clonotype was counted many times. V is TRBV6-2 or TRBV6-3 and J is TRBJ2-2; D possibly corresponds to TRBD1 (7 bases). Per germline, CDR1 MNHEY and CDR2 SVGEGT. V gave up 3 bases and J gave up 7 bases, with 12 bases separating them. The CDR3 sequence is 14 residues long. CDR3 residues: CASSYPGGGGELFF. Here the CDR3 DNA reads TGTGCCAGCAGTTATCCAGGGGGAGGCGGGGAGCTGTTTTTT.

This clonotype was seen just once. This may come from a read error, since a much larger clone is one base off. This chain connects TRBV6-6 to TRBJ1-5; D unresolved. Germline CDR1 is MNHNY and CDR2 is SVGAGI (reference sequence). The CDR3 runs 13 residues. Here the CDR3 reads CAGSRAFNQPQHF. The DNA of the CDR3 is TGTGCCGGCAGCCGGGCCTTCAATCAGCCCCAGCATTTT.

This clonotype was detected only a few times. V is TRBV21-1 and J is TRBJ2-3. TRBV21-1 has pseudogene status. CDR3 length: 17 amino acids. This chain's CDR3 is CASSEVLATVMQDTQYF. Here the CDR3 DNA reads TGTGCCAGCAGCGAGGTTTTAGCTACAGTCATGCAAGATACGCAGTATTTT.

The table lists this clonotype with many counts. V gene TRBV12-3 or TRBV12-4 combines with J gene TRBJ2-7; D gene ambiguous. The V end was cut by 6 bases, the J end by 7 bases, with 10 bases between. The CDR3 is made up of 11 amino acids. CDR3 DNA: TGTGCCAGCAGCTTACTTCGGGAGCAGTACTTC. As protein: CASSLLREQYF.

Ten or more counts support this clonotype. The V gene is TRBV11-2, the J gene TRBJ2-1; D gene uncertain. This CDR3 is 12 amino acids long. V was cut by 3 bases and J by 8 bases, with 8 bases left in between. Germline CDR1 reads SGHAT; CDR2 reads FQNNGV. This CDR3 is CASSLGEDEQFF. DNA of the CDR3: TGTGCCAGCAGCTTGGGCGAGGATGAGCAGTTCTTC.

As regards this clonotype: A much larger clone lies a single base off, so this may be a read error. The rearrangement joins TRBV20-1 to TRBJ2-7; D remains ambiguous. This CDR3 contains 11 residues. Per the germline V gene, CDR1 is DFQATT and CDR2 is SNEGSKA (reference sequence). DNA of the CDR3: TGCAGTGCCTGGTGGGGTATCGAGCAGTGCTTC. Translation: CSAWWGIEQCF.

This clonotype was picked up a small number of times. The chain couples TRBV18 to TRBJ2-5; D unclear. This CDR3 comprises 14 residues. V was pared by 3 bases and J by 1 base, with 9 bases between. Looked up from germline, CDR1 is KGHSH and CDR2 is LQKENI. CDR3 region: CASSPERLQETQYF. The DNA for the CDR3 is TGTGCCAGCTCACCGGAGAGGCTCCAAGAGACCCAGTACTTC.

The chain couples TRBV6-4 to TRBJ1-2, with D unclear. The CDR3 contains 17 residues. Germline V lookup: CDR1 MRHNA, CDR2 SNTAGT. V dropped 5 bases and J dropped 4 bases, with 23 bases sitting between them. The CDR3 protein is CASSKARSHGKTYGYTF. The CDR3 DNA reads as TGTGCCAGCAGTAAAGCCCGCTCACACGGAAAGACCTATGGCTACACCTTC.

This clonotype was seen ten or more times. The rearrangement joins TRBV5-1 to TRBJ2-6; 7 bases align to TRBD1. CDR3 size: 15 residues. The V segment lost 8 bases and the J segment 0 bases; nucleotides outside the gene matches: 5. CDR1 SGHRS and CDR2 YFSETQ come from the germline V gene. CDR3 residues: CASTGVSSGANVLTF. The CDR3 nucleotides read TGCGCCAGTACAGGGGTCAGCTCTGGGGCCAACGTCCTGACTTTC. The full variable domain, in which reference TRBV5-1 and TRBJ2-6 provide the parts outside the CDR3, is KAGVTQTPRYLIKTRGQQVTLSCSPISGHRSVSWYQQTPGQGLQFLFEYFSETQRNKGNFPGRFSGRQFSNSRSEMNVSTLELGDSALYLCASTGVSSGANVLTFGAGSRLTVL.

A note on this clonotype: This could be a read error, since a much larger clone is one nucleotide away. V and J are TRBV6-5 and TRBJ2-7; a weak D match, TRBD1 (6 bases). The germline gives CDR1 MNHEY, CDR2 SVGAGI. V dropped 5 bases and J dropped 4 bases, with 18 bases sitting between them. The CDR3 sequence is 15 residues long. The CDR3 reads CASSALETGAYEQYF. The CDR3 bases are TGTGCCAGCAGTGCTCTCGAGACAGGAGCATACGAGCAGTACTTC.

This clonotype has a count of ten or more. This chain connects TRBV3-1 to TRBJ2-1, with 8 nucleotides matching TRBD2. The V gene's germline CDR1 is LGHDT and CDR2 YNNKEL (reference sequence). V was clipped by 1 base and J by 5 bases; unmatched bases: 4. This CDR3 is 15 amino acids long. The CDR3 region is CASSQAALADNEQFF. CDR3 coding DNA: TGTGCCAGCAGCCAAGCGGCACTAGCGGACAATGAGCAGTTCTTC.

To note about this clonotype: This clone may be a read error of a much larger clone one base away. The chain joins TRBV18 to TRBJ2-2; perhaps TRBD2 as D (6 bases). The germline V gene encodes CDR1 KGHSH and CDR2 LQKENI. V was shortened by 4 bases and J by 6 bases, with 18 bases between the two germline ends. This CDR3 is built from 16 residues. The CDR3 DNA reads as TGTGCCAGCTCACAAAGCCGGGGGTCATCGTCCGGGGAGCTGTTTTTT. Protein sequence: CASSQSRGSSSGELFF.

This clonotype was counted at least ten times. V is TRBV12-3 or TRBV12-4 and J is TRBJ1-1; D gene uncertain. V dropped 5 bases and J dropped 0 bases, with 10 bases sitting between them. The CDR3 totals 14 residues. The CDR3 DNA reads as TGTGCCAGCAGTCAGGATCTTATGAACACTGAAGCTTTCTTT. As protein: CASSQDLMNTEAFF.

The V gene is TRBV20-1, the J gene TRBJ1-1; maybe TRBD1 (5 bases). V was trimmed by 3 bases and J by 3 bases, leaving 11 bases between them. The CDR3 has 13 amino acids. Germline loops: CDR1 DFQATT, CDR2 SNEGSKA (reference sequence). As DNA, the CDR3 is TGCAGTGCTAGTGAGGGGAAGCACACTGAAGCTTTCTTT. Protein product: CSASEGKHTEAFF.

Only one count was recorded for this clonotype. A much larger clone lies one base from this, so it may be a read error. The chain joins TRBV12-2 to TRBJ1-2. TRBV12-2 is recorded as a pseudogene. The CDR3 covers 17 residues. CDR3 coding DNA: TGTGCAAGTCGCAAGGATGGGACTCCACGAGAGACCTATGGCTACACCTTC. Its protein product is CASRKDGTPRETYGYTF.

Notes on this clonotype: A read error may explain this, as a much larger clone is one base away. The chain uses TRBV12-3 or TRBV12-4 and TRBJ2-7; 9 nucleotides match TRBD2. The length of the CDR3 is 13 residues. This chain's CDR3 is CANSSGRSGEQYF. The CDR3 region has the DNA TGTGCCAACAGTAGCGGGAGATCGGGCGAGCAGTACTTC.

Concerning this clonotype itself: A much larger clone differs from this one at a single base, so this may be a read error. J is TRBJ2-5 and V is TRBV4-1; D might be TRBD1 or TRBD2, each matching 6 bases. The germline V gene encodes CDR1 MGHRA and CDR2 YSYEKL. CDR3 length: 16 amino acids. CDR3 residues: CTSSRGWGAYWETQYF. The CDR3, as DNA: TGCACCAGCAGCCGGGGGTGGGGGGCGTATTGGGAGACCCAGTACTTC.

Turning to this clonotype: A much larger clonotype is one base distant, so this may be a read error. V usage is TRBV5-1 and J usage is TRBJ2-5; no clear D gene. The CDR3 covers 16 residues. Germline-derived CDR1 and CDR2 are SGHRS and YFSETQ. The V end lost 1 base, the J end lost 1 base, and 14 bases lay between the germline ends. The CDR3 DNA reads as TGCGCCAGCAGCTTGTTGGCAGAGACCCGCCAAGAGACCCAGTACTTC. Protein sequence: CASSLLAETRQETQYF.

In its sample, this clonotype was seen a few times. The gene calls are TRBV20-1 and TRBJ2-3; 14 nucleotides align to TRBD2. CDR3 size: 16 residues. CDR1 and CDR2 from the germline V gene are DFQATT and SNEGSKA (reference sequence). The CDR3 DNA reads TGCAGCCTAGAGACGGGACTAGCGGGAGCAGGAGATACGCAGTATTTT. It encodes CSLETGLAGAGDTQYF.

Many counts were recorded for this clonotype. V usage is TRBV28 and J usage is TRBJ1-5; 7 bases map to TRBD1. The length of the CDR3 is 15 residues. V was pared by 3 bases and J by 0 bases, with 2 bases of the junction left unmatched. Germline assignment: CDR1 MDHEN and CDR2 SYDVKM. The chain's CDR3 is CASSFDRVSNQPQHF. DNA for the CDR3: TGTGCCAGCAGTTTTGACAGGGTTAGCAATCAGCCCCAGCATTTT.